A selection of T cell receptor beta chains follows, all from one sample in a study of radiation and T cells in renal cell carcinoma. Measured with immunoSEQ multiplex PCR; TCRdb has only the in-frame clones, and not every one. The sample gives around 86,000 clones, 80% to 90% of which show up once; approximately 22% is in the top ten. The sequencing here drew on blood, taken from a patient whose treatment included radiotherapy and nephrectomy. The source of these receptors is a woman aged 45 to 65 with renal cell carcinoma. CDR3s leave out the opening cysteine and the closing phenylalanine or tryptophan. The order of the fields is D gene, V gene, clone size, CDR3 protein. A D gene is named only where the DNA matches it firmly. Size is stated for part of the rows, as once, few or many counts, or as a class when the clone is expanded.

d_call: TRBD2
v_call: TRBV9
clone_size: NA
cdr3_aa: ASSPLTSGGYGANVLT

d_call: TRBD1
v_call: TRBV11-2
clone_size: NA
cdr3_aa: ASSLKTGTGNQHNYGYT

d_call: TRBD1
v_call: TRBV9
clone_size: once
cdr3_aa: ASSTGTGIYEQY

d_call: TRBD1
v_call: TRBV10-3
clone_size: NA
cdr3_aa: AISEYRGSTDTQY

d_call: TRBD2
v_call: TRBV6-4
clone_size: NA
cdr3_aa: ASGFASGGEQF

d_call: NA
v_call: TRBV5-1
clone_size: NA
cdr3_aa: ASSLGGGEETQY

d_call: NA
v_call: TRBV7-8
clone_size: NA
cdr3_aa: ASSLSTGKSSYNEQF

d_call: TRBD1
v_call: TRBV5-4
clone_size: NA
cdr3_aa: ASSLDLQGATDTQY

d_call: NA
v_call: TRBV6-5
clone_size: NA
cdr3_aa: ASRNSDRNYEQY

d_call: TRBD2
v_call: TRBV10-2
clone_size: once
cdr3_aa: ASSESGTSGDSGANVLT

d_call: NA
v_call: TRBV6-5
clone_size: few
cdr3_aa: ASSPGGNQPQH

d_call: NA
v_call: TRBV29-1
clone_size: NA
cdr3_aa: SVGYGRTDTQY

d_call: NA
v_call: TRBV7-2
clone_size: once
cdr3_aa: ASSFNLNTIY

d_call: NA
v_call: TRBV7-2
clone_size: once
cdr3_aa: ASSPAVGGGNQPQH

d_call: NA
v_call: TRBV11-2
clone_size: few
cdr3_aa: ASSLAISYEQY

d_call: NA
v_call: TRBV5-1
clone_size: NA
cdr3_aa: ASSSGTSTDTQY

d_call: NA
v_call: TRBV9
clone_size: NA
cdr3_aa: ASSVESSTDTQY

d_call: NA
v_call: TRBV7-6
clone_size: NA
cdr3_aa: ASSLALSTQY

d_call: NA
v_call: TRBV7-6
clone_size: NA
cdr3_aa: ASSQQETQY

d_call: NA
v_call: TRBV27
clone_size: NA
cdr3_aa: ASSLNSGDYGYT

d_call: TRBD1
v_call: TRBV7-8
clone_size: once
cdr3_aa: ASRTGRHEQY

d_call: NA
v_call: TRBV7-8
clone_size: few
cdr3_aa: ASSPVPWFLGGYT

d_call: NA
v_call: TRBV5-1
clone_size: NA
cdr3_aa: ASSHTEMQY

d_call: NA
v_call: TRBV7-2
clone_size: NA
cdr3_aa: ASSFRHGPETQY

d_call: NA
v_call: TRBV5-4
clone_size: NA
cdr3_aa: ASSPRGTGNTIY

d_call: NA
v_call: TRBV27
clone_size: NA
cdr3_aa: ASSLDFVRAAETQY

d_call: TRBD1
v_call: TRBV27
clone_size: NA
cdr3_aa: ASSSGTVNEKLF

d_call: NA
v_call: TRBV25-1
clone_size: NA
cdr3_aa: ASLPGAERSGANVLT

d_call: NA
v_call: TRBV30
clone_size: NA
cdr3_aa: AWRGVGPRDGYT

d_call: NA
v_call: TRBV10-3
clone_size: NA
cdr3_aa: AISETGFFTGELF

d_call: NA
v_call: TRBV5-6
clone_size: NA
cdr3_aa: ASSYPWTETYEQY